A single count supports the clone carrying this T cell receptor beta chain. Its specificity is not known. The entry originates in a study of T cells in narcolepsy. Whole-study context: Patients with NT1 or NT2 and healthy control donors were enrolled.

TCRdb's copy holds only in-frame clones and misses some; the assay was immunoSEQ multiplex PCR. The sample has roughly 11,000 clones, approximately 94% seen once. Findings and caveats of the study: Reportedly, autoreactive clonotypes were serially detected in patients' blood but not controls'. No autoreactive T cell clone sequences appeared in some memory CD4+ repertoires. Autoreactive HCRT-specific and TRIB2-specific clonotypes were marked in same-patient CSF-versus-blood CD4+ comparisons.

Sequenced material: CD45RA- memory CD4+ T cells from PBMCs. The sequence came from a human donor with narcolepsy.

The CDR3 loop is CASSPGRMNTEAFF. Here the CDR3 DNA reads TGCGCCAGCAGCCCGGGACGGATGAACACTGAAGCTTTCTTT. This chain connects TRBV5-1 to TRBJ1-1; a weak D match, TRBD1 (5 bases). Germline lookup yields CDR1 SGHRS and CDR2 YFSETQ. The V and J ends lost 4 bases and 0 bases respectively, with 10 bases between them. CDR3 size: 14 residues.